The 22 T cell receptor beta chains presented below share a single source sample, sequenced in a study of blood T cell repertoires in COVID-19. Some clones are missing from TCRdb's copy, which holds only in-frame ones; the method was immunoSEQ multiplex PCR. This table has roughly 180,000 clones, approximately 86% appearing once. The sample was peripheral blood. Every receptor here comes from a man in his 60s with acute or convalescent COVID-19.

This sequence joins TRBV4-1 and TRBJ1-2; TRBD1 matches at 8 bases. V lost 0 bases to trimming and J lost 5 bases; unmatched junction nucleotides: 5. CDR1 and CDR2 from the germline V gene are MGHRA and YSYEKL. The CDR3 is made up of 15 amino acids. CDR3 residues: CASSQELGQGYGYTF. The CDR3 region has the DNA TGCGCCAGCAGCCAAGAGTTAGGACAGGGATATGGCTACACCTTC.

V is TRBV10-3 and J is TRBJ1-2; D possibly corresponds to TRBD1 (6 bases). Looked up from germline, CDR1 is ENHRY and CDR2 is SYGVKD. CDR3 size: 13 residues. V lost 10 bases and J 2 bases, leaving 14 bases between the germline ends. In DNA, the CDR3 is TGTGCCAGCCAAACAGGGCTGAACTATGGCTACACCTTC. It yields the protein CASQTGLNYGYTF.

The rearrangement uses TRBV3-1 (or the pseudogene TRBV3-2) and TRBJ2-5; D perhaps matches TRBD2 (7 bases). CDR1 is LGHDT, CDR2 YNNKEL, per germline (reference sequence). The CDR3 extends over 17 amino acids. V was clipped by 2 bases and J by 1 base, with 17 bases between them. The CDR3 coding sequence is TGTGCCAGCAGCCAAAGAGGGGGGGCTTCGTTCCAAGAGACCCAGTACTTC. Its translation is CASSQRGGASFQETQYF.

The gene calls are TRBV5-1 and TRBJ2-3, with TRBD1 as a possible D gene (6 bases). Trimming cost V 0 bases and J 0 bases, with 8 bases left between them. Germline assignment: CDR1 SGHRS and CDR2 YFSETQ. This CDR3 has 15 amino acids. The CDR3 loop reads CASSLEGDSTDTQYF. For the CDR3, the DNA is TGCGCCAGCAGCTTGGAGGGGGATAGCACAGATACGCAGTATTTT.

The rearrangement links TRBV19 to TRBJ1-5; D not resolved. Germline-derived CDR1 and CDR2 are LNHDA and SQIVND (reference sequence). CDR3 length equals 15 residues. Between the trimmed V and J ends, which lost 0 bases and 7 bases, there was a span of 13 bases. The CDR3 is CASSIDTGNGQPQHF. The CDR3 coding sequence is TGTGCCAGTAGTATAGATACGGGGAACGGGCAGCCCCAGCATTTT.

In DNA form, the CDR3 reads TGTGCCACCAGCAGAGGACTAGCGGGAGGGCCCGGCAACATTCAGTACTTC. Encoded protein: CATSRGLAGGPGNIQYF. J is TRBJ2-4 and V is TRBV15, with TRBD2 matching 14 bases. The CDR3 loop spans 17 amino acids. CDR1 is LNHNV and CDR2 is YYDKDF in the germline V gene (reference sequence). V shed 1 base and J 7 bases; nucleotides not matched to a gene: 6.

The chain combines TRBV6-5 with TRBJ2-2, with 12 bases matching TRBD2. Germline V lookup: CDR1 MNHEY, CDR2 SVGAGI. The J segment lost 6 bases and the V segment lost 4 bases, leaving 6 bases of the junction unmatched. The CDR3 is 16 amino acids. CDR3 region: CASSSAPSGRAGELFF. The DNA for the CDR3 is TGTGCCAGCAGTTCGGCCCCTAGCGGGAGGGCCGGGGAGCTGTTTTTT.

V usage is TRBV19 and J usage is TRBJ1-3; the D is unclear. The V end lost 4 bases, the J end lost 0 bases, and 13 bases lay between the germline ends. The length of the CDR3 is 16 residues. Per germline, CDR1 LNHDA and CDR2 SQIVND (reference sequence). The CDR3 loop is CASSSPGLFSGNTIYF. The CDR3 coding sequence is TGTGCCAGTAGTAGCCCAGGCCTGTTCTCTGGAAACACCATATATTTT. Using reference TRBV19 and TRBJ1-3 for the parts outside the CDR3, the full variable domain is DGGITQSPKYLFRKEGQNVTLSCEQNLNHDAMYWYRQDPGQGLRLIYYSQIVNDFQKGDIAEGYSVSREKKESFPLTVTSAQKNPTAFYLCASSSPGLFSGNTIYFGEGSWLTVV.

The J gene is TRBJ1-2, the V gene TRBV10-3, with TRBD1 as a possible D gene (5 bases). Germline CDR1 and CDR2: ENHRY and SYGVKD. The CDR3 is 15 residues long. Trimming pared 3 bases from V and 7 bases from J, leaving 18 bases between. The CDR3 DNA sequence: TGTGCCATCAGTGAAGTAGAAGGGGCGGGAGGTGGCTACACCTTC. It codes for CAISEVEGAGGGYTF.

The chain uses TRBV5-1 and TRBJ1-1; D perhaps matches TRBD1 (5 bases). CDR1 and CDR2 (germline): SGHRS, YFSETQ. The CDR3 spans 15 residues. The ends were cut back, 4 bases at V and 3 bases at J, with 16 bases in the middle. CDR3: CASSPWPRVDTEAFF. DNA for the CDR3: TGCGCCAGCAGCCCTTGGCCCAGGGTAGACACTGAAGCTTTCTTT. The full variable domain, in which reference TRBV5-1 and TRBJ1-1 provide the parts outside the CDR3, is KAGVTQTPRYLIKTRGQQVTLSCSPISGHRSVSWYQQTPGQGLQFLFEYFSETQRNKGNFPGRFSGRQFSNSRSEMNVSTLELGDSALYLCASSPWPRVDTEAFFGQGTRLTVV.

V and J are TRBV7-2 and TRBJ2-1, with 13 positions matching TRBD2. Trimming cost V 7 bases and J 6 bases; bases outside gene matches: 6. Germline V gives CDR1 SGHTA, CDR2 FQGNSA. The CDR3 runs to 15 residues. The CDR3 nucleotides read TGTGCCAGCAAGGTCGGACTAGCGGGAGCCAATGAGCAGTTCTTC. Translated, it gives CASKVGLAGANEQFF.

A note on this clone: The same CDR3 is also encoded by other DNA sequences in this sample. The V gene is TRBV5-1, the J gene TRBJ2-7; 9 bases fit TRBD1. Germline CDR1 SGHRS, CDR2 YFSETQ. V shed 4 bases and J 6 bases; nucleotides not matched to a gene: 5. The CDR3 runs 13 residues. CDR3 protein: CASSLGTGSEQYF. For the CDR3, the DNA is TGCGCCAGCAGCCTCGGGACAGGGAGCGAGCAGTACTTC.

As to this clone: This specimen includes other DNA sequences encoding the same CDR3. The chain joins TRBV28 to TRBJ1-3, with TRBD1 matching over 7 bases. The germline gives CDR1 MDHEN, CDR2 SYDVKM. The CDR3 is 14 residues long. V shed 5 bases, J shed 4 bases, and the junction held 5 bases outside the gene matches. The CDR3 loop is CASSPGGRGNTIYF. CDR3 in DNA: TGTGCCAGCAGTCCAGGGGGGAGAGGAAACACCATATATTTT.

This rearrangement joins TRBV4-1 to TRBJ2-1; D unresolved. CDR3 length: 13 amino acids. Trimming cost V 0 bases and J 4 bases, with 4 bases left between them. The germline V gene encodes CDR1 MGHRA and CDR2 YSYEKL. Written as DNA, the CDR3 is TGCGCCAGCAGCCAAGAGCGGTACAATGAGCAGTTCTTC. Protein product: CASSQERYNEQFF.

This rearrangement joins TRBV4-1 to TRBJ1-6; TRBD1 agrees at 7 bases. The germline CDR1 and CDR2 sequences are MGHRA and YSYEKL. V lost 0 bases and J lost 5; bases outside the gene matches: 10. The CDR3 consists of 18 residues. CDR3: CASSQDRGWDRDNSPLHF. In DNA form, the CDR3 reads TGCGCCAGCAGCCAAGATCGGGGCTGGGACAGAGATAATTCACCCCTCCACTTT.

The CDR3 spells CASSFYWTGGYEQYF. CDR3 DNA sequence: TGTGCCAGCAGTTTCTACTGGACAGGGGGCTACGAGCAGTACTTC. The rearrangement joins TRBV28 to TRBJ2-7; 10 bases line up with TRBD1. From germline, CDR1 is MDHEN and CDR2 SYDVKM. The CDR3 runs to 15 residues. Unmatched junction bases numbered 5, after V lost 3 bases and J lost 3 bases. The full variable domain, rest sourced from reference TRBV28 and TRBJ2-7, is DVKVTQSSRYLVKRTGEKVFLECVQDMDHENMFWYRQDPGLGLRLIYFSYDVKMKEKGDIPEGYSVSREKKERFSLILESASTNQTSMYLCASSFYWTGGYEQYFGPGTRLTVT.

J is TRBJ1-1 and V is TRBV10-3, with 7 nucleotides matching TRBD1. Losses at the gene ends were 11 bases for V and 1 base for J; bases not matched to a gene: 7. The CDR3 runs to 13 residues. The V gene's germline CDR1 is ENHRY and CDR2 SYGVKD. CDR3 region: CAVRGTENTEAFF. DNA for the CDR3: TGTGCCGTCCGCGGGACAGAGAACACTGAAGCTTTCTTT.

This CDR3 is CASSDRGRNTEAFF. The CDR3 DNA is TGTGCCAGCAGTGACAGGGGGCGGAACACTGAAGCTTTCTTT. The chain joins TRBV6-1 to TRBJ1-1, with TRBD1 matching 8 bases. Germline-derived CDR1 and CDR2 are MNHNS and SASEGT. The junction had 1 base not matched to a gene; V was cut back by 3 bases and J by 1 base. The CDR3 is 14 residues long.

The CDR3 spells CASSVDRTGRDEQYF. CDR3 in DNA: TGTGCCAGCAGCGTCGATCGGACAGGGAGGGACGAGCAGTACTTC. The V call is TRBV6-6, the J call TRBJ2-7; tentatively, D is TRBD1 (8 bases). Trimming took off 6 bases at V and 5 bases at J, with 20 bases between the two ends. Germline V gene sequence: CDR1 MNHNY, CDR2 SVGAGI (reference sequence). CDR3 length: 15 amino acids.

The chain is built from TRBV5-5 and TRBJ2-7; D call uncertain. This CDR3 comprises 14 residues. Germline values: CDR1 SGHKS, CDR2 YYEKEE (reference sequence). Trimming removed 4 bases from V and 2 bases from J, with 13 bases in between. CDR3 sequence: CASSIDNHAYEQYF. The DNA of the CDR3 is TGTGCCAGCAGCATAGACAACCATGCCTACGAGCAGTACTTC.

In its sample, this clone was seen many times. V is TRBV5-4 and J is TRBJ1-1; 9 nucleotides align to TRBD1. The CDR3 totals 15 residues. Unmatched junction bases numbered 7, after V lost 3 bases and J lost 4 bases. Germline values: CDR1 SGHNT, CDR2 YYREEE (reference sequence). For the CDR3, the DNA is TGTGCCAGCAGCTCCGGAGGGACAGGGTCCACTGAAGCTTTCTTT. It encodes CASSSGGTGSTEAFF.

The gene calls are TRBV11-3 and TRBJ2-5; 9 bases map to TRBD1. V shed 1 base, J shed 7 bases, and the junction held 7 bases outside the gene matches. CDR1 and CDR2 from the germline V gene are SGHNT and YENEEA. The CDR3 contains 15 residues. The DNA of the CDR3 is TGTGCCAGCAGCTTAGTTGGGACAGGGTCGGGGACCCAGTACTTC. This codes for CASSLVGTGSGTQYF.